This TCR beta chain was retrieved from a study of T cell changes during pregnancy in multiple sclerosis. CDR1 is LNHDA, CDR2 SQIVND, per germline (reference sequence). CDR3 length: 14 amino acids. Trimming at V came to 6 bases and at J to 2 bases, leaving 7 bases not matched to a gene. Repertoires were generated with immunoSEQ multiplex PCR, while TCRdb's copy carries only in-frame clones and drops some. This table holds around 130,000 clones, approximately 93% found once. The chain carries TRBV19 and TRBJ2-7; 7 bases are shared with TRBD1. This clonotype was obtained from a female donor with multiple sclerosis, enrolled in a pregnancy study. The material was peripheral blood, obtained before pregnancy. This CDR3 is CASRPTGVPYEQYF. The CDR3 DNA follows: TGTGCCAGTAGGCCTACAGGGGTCCCCTACGAGCAGTACTTC.